These T cell receptor beta chains were read from a single sample in a study of T cells in Graves' hyperthyroidism and ophthalmopathy. One entry per CDR3 protein results from TCRdb running MiXCR on the multiplex PCR reads. The sample has about 760,000 distinct CDR3 sequences, 30% to 40% seen once. Input material: blood. The receptors here all came from a middle-aged woman with Graves' hyperthyroidism. The CDR3 runs from the conserved cysteine through the conserved F or W. A D gene is named only where the DNA matches it firmly. For some rows the clone size is stated as once, few or many, or as a class when expanded; others skip it.

D	size	J	V	DNA	CDR3
NA	many	TRBJ2-7	TRBV20-1	TGCAGTGCTAACCAGGGCCTCTACGAGCAGTACTTC	CSANQGLYEQYF
NA	few	TRBJ1-6	TRBV6-5	TGTGCCAGTCGCAGGTTCTATAATTCACCCCTCCACTTT	CASRRFYNSPLHF
NA	few	TRBJ2-2	TRBV2	TGTGCCAGCAGTTCTTACACTAACTCGAACACCGGGGAGCTGTTTTTT	CASSSYTNSNTGELFF
NA	few	TRBJ1-4	TRBV19	TGTGCCAGTACAAGGACGTCATTGCGAGCAACTAATGAAAAACTGTTTTTT	CASTRTSLRATNEKLFF
NA	many	TRBJ1-2	TRBV12-3/TRBV12-4	TGTGCCAGCAGCTTAGATCCAGGGGACTATGGCTACACCTTC	CASSLDPGDYGYTF
NA	many	TRBJ1-6	TRBV7-8	TGTGCCAGCAGCCCGGGGAGAAAAAAAAATTCACCCCTCCACTTT	CASSPGRKKNSPLHF
TRBD1	NA	TRBJ1-5	TRBV7-9	TGTGCCAGCAGTTCAGCCAGGACAGGGGAAAATCAGCCCCAGCATTTT	CASSSARTGENQPQHF
TRBD2	many	TRBJ2-7	TRBV6-2/TRBV6-3	TGTGCCAGCAGTTACTCCGGCGGGGGGGAGCAGTACTTC	CASSYSGGGEQYF
NA	many	TRBJ1-3	TRBV19	TGTGCCAGTAGTATGGGAGGGTTTGGAAACACCATATATTTT	CASSMGGFGNTIYF
NA	NA	TRBJ1-5	TRBV2	TGTGCCAGCAGTACCACAAGGCTCCTGAGGCAGCCCCAGCATTTT	CASSTTRLLRQPQHF
NA	NA	TRBJ2-7	TRBV6-6	TGTGCCAGCAGTGATTACCGGGACCATCAGTACTTC	CASSDYRDHQYF
NA	NA	TRBJ2-7	TRBV5-1	TGCGCCAGCAGCTTGGGACCTGTGGGCGAGCAGTACTTC	CASSLGPVGEQYF
NA	few	TRBJ1-1	TRBV20-1	TGCAGTGCTAGAGATAGCAGTGGGCTAGGTGGTAACACTGAAGCTTTCTTT	CSARDSSGLGGNTEAFF
TRBD1	NA	TRBJ1-2	TRBV7-3	TGTGCCAGAAGCTTGGCCGTTTCGGACAGGGTTAACTATGGCTACACCTTC	CARSLAVSDRVNYGYTF
NA	many	TRBJ1-2	TRBV14	TGTGCCAGCAGCCAAAGGGGAGGGTATGGCTACACCTTC	CASSQRGGYGYTF
NA	NA	TRBJ2-7	TRBV5-5	TGTGCCAGCAGCTTGGGCCGACAGAGCCCCTCCTACGAGCAGTACTTC	CASSLGRQSPSYEQYF
NA	few	TRBJ1-5	TRBV2	TGTGCCAGCAGCCAAGCTTCAGGGAGCAATCAGCCCCAGCATTTT	CASSQASGSNQPQHF
TRBD1	NA	TRBJ2-2	TRBV6-5	TGTGCCAGCAGTGTACTGGGACAGGGAGACGGGGAGCTGTTTTTT	CASSVLGQGDGELFF